The source of this TCR beta chain is a study of blood T cell repertoires in COVID-19. Overall study: Researchers got acute and convalescent COVID-19 samples from the United States, Italy and Spain. The cDNA or gDNA used as material had been derived from T cells, B-cell-depleted T cells, or PBMCs.

Source study methods: Using reference gene primer amplification, nucleated cell counts were estimated. Profiling relied on immunoSEQ multiplex PCR, and the TCRdb table lists in-frame clones only, not all of them. V and J calls plus clone size are reproduced from that table; the DNA served to infer D and trimming. The repertoire holds 71,000 or so clones, roughly 90% seen once, with approximately 15% in the top ten. Looked up from germline, CDR1 is SGHAT and CDR2 is FQNNGV. CDR3 size: 13 residues. With 3 bases removed from V and 6 bases from J, the gap between germline ends came to 8 bases. The specimen sequenced was peripheral blood. This clonotype was sampled from a man older than 75 in a cohort sampled during active COVID-19. The chain employs TRBV11-2 and TRBJ1-4, with D tentatively TRBD1 (6 bases). The CDR3 DNA reads TGTGCCAGCAGCTTCCCAGGGGATGAAAAACTGTTTTTT. Encoded protein: CASSFPGDEKLFF.